This T cell receptor beta chain is drawn from a study of CD8+CD57+ T cells in acquired aplastic anemia. Across the study: Yields of DNA that came from sorted CD4+ and CD8+ cells averaged roughly 3.2 ug.

This clonotype was detected only a few times. Its antigen is still unknown. Genomic DNA constituted the template upon which TCR beta VDJ and CDR3 profiling was performed. In TCRdb, the reads were re-called with MiXCR into one record per CDR3 protein. The data contain about 200,000 distinct CDR3 sequences, less than 60% of them singletons. Patients chosen for sequencing had shown CD8+CD57+ cell expansion by flow cytometry. The CDR3 runs 12 residues. V lost 7 bases to trimming and J lost 6 bases; unmatched junction nucleotides: 5. The V gene's germline CDR1 is SQVTM and CDR2 ANQGSEA. Regarding the study as a whole: Between the patient and control groups, CD8+ Simpson's diversity did not differ significantly.

Sequencing was done on a sample of sorted CD4+, CD8+, or CD8+CD57+ T cells (not recorded which) from PBMCs. The chain has TRBV29-1 and TRBJ2-7, with 11 bases fitting TRBD1. The receptor was isolated from a human donor with aplastic anemia. CDR3 sequence: CSARTGGGEQYF. The DNA of the CDR3 is TGCAGCGCAAGGACAGGGGGCGGCGAGCAGTACTTC.